Shown below are 28 T cell receptor beta chains from a single sample sequenced in a study of CD4 T cells in relation to SARS-CoV-2 and coronaviruses (dated by TCRdb to the early 2020s). Library method: the immunoSEQ multiplex PCR assay. The table was pulled from immuneACCESS by TCRdb, which kept in-frame rearrangements only. Such tables lose some clones; where checked, under half of the loss comes from unresolved V genes, and the rest has no known cause. In all, the sample holds 9,500 to 12,000 clones, and around 68% of those were seen once. Clones ranked in the top ten supply roughly 18% of the sample. CD4+ T cells from unexposed donors were collected before the COVID-19 pandemic (2011-2018). After roughly 11 days of culture, CD4+ T cells were isolated with the EasySep CD4+ T cell isolation kit. These receptors have no identified antigens. Sample: CD4+ T cells from PBMCs, cultured in vitro. These receptor sequences come from a human donor in good health.

This chain joins TRBV7-8 and TRBJ2-2; 13 bases align to TRBD2. The J segment lost 7 bases and the V segment lost 1 base, leaving 9 bases of the junction unmatched. Per germline, CDR1 SGHVS and CDR2 FQNEAQ. CDR3 size: 18 residues. CDR3 coding DNA: TGTGCCAGCAGCTTAGGTCGGGGGACTAGCGGGACGGGCGGGGAGCTGTTTTTT. Translating it yields CASSLGRGTSGTGGELFF. Full variable domain (rest looked up from reference TRBV7-8 and TRBJ2-2): GAGVSQSPRYKVAKRGQDVALRCDPISGHVSLFWYQQALGQGPEFLTYFQNEAQLDKSGLPSDRFFAERPEGSVSTLKIQRTQQEDSAVYLCASSLGRGTSGTGGELFFGEGSRLTVL.

The chain couples TRBV2 to TRBJ2-7, with a weak D call TRBD2 (7 bases). CDR1 and CDR2 from the germline V gene are SNHLY and FYNNEI. V lost 3 bases, J lost 6 bases, and 12 bases lay in between. CDR3 size: 13 residues. The CDR3 region is CASSEGGQVEQYF. The CDR3 DNA reads TGTGCCAGCAGTGAGGGGGGGCAGGTCGAGCAGTACTTC.

J is TRBJ2-5 and V is TRBV7-2; no clear D. With 3 bases removed from V and 3 bases from J, the gap between germline ends came to 8 bases. The length of the CDR3 is 13 residues. From germline, CDR1 is SGHTA and CDR2 FQGNSA. CDR3 DNA sequence: TGTGCCAGCAGCTTTTTGGGGAAAGAGACCCAGTACTTC. This encodes CASSFLGKETQYF.

As DNA, the CDR3 is TGCGCCAGCAGCTCTACTTACAATGAGCAGTTCTTC. It is translated as CASSSTYNEQFF. The chain couples TRBV5-1 to TRBJ2-1; D ambiguous. Germline V gene sequence: CDR1 SGHRS, CDR2 YFSETQ. V lost 3 bases and J lost 4, with 5 bases in between. This CDR3 comprises 12 residues.

The chain is built from TRBV9 and TRBJ1-1, with D possibly being TRBD1 (5 bases). This CDR3 contains 15 residues. The germline V gene encodes CDR1 SGDLS and CDR2 YYNGEE. Between the trimmed V and J ends, which lost 0 bases and 6 bases, there was a span of 15 bases. CDR3 bases: TGTGCCAGCAGCGTAGGCGTAGGATCGGGGGCTGAAGCTTTCTTT. Amino acids: CASSVGVGSGAEAFF. Combining the CDR3 with reference TRBV9 and TRBJ1-1 gives the whole variable domain DSGVTQTPKHLITATGQRVTLRCSPRSGDLSVYWYQQSLDQGLQFLIQYYNGEERAKGNILERFSAQQFPDLHSELNLSSLELGDSALYFCASSVGVGSGAEAFFGQGTRLTVV.

The chain couples TRBV10-3 to TRBJ1-2; 7 bases map to TRBD1. The CDR3 totals 13 residues. Losses at the gene ends were 3 bases for V and 7 bases for J; bases not matched to a gene: 5. Looked up from germline, CDR1 is ENHRY and CDR2 is SYGVKD. DNA of the CDR3: TGTGCCATCAGTGATAAGGCAGGGGGTGGCTACACCTTC. Translated: CAISDKAGGGYTF.

The V and J genes are TRBV5-1 and TRBJ2-2; 8 positions match TRBD2. The CDR3 totals 15 residues. V shed 8 bases and J 0 bases; nucleotides not matched to a gene: 6. Germline CDR1 SGHRS, CDR2 YFSETQ. The CDR3 DNA reads as TGCGCCAGTCTAGCGGGCCAAGCGAACACCGGGGAGCTGTTTTTT. Translating it yields CASLAGQANTGELFF.

The chain recombines TRBV5-8 with TRBJ2-7; the D gene is possibly TRBD1 (7 bases). The V and J ends lost 4 bases and 4 bases respectively, with 15 bases between them. This CDR3 is 14 amino acids long. The germline V gene encodes CDR1 SGHTS and CDR2 YDEGEE. CDR3 in amino acids: CASSAGQSIYEQYF. CDR3 bases: TGTGCCAGCAGCGCGGGACAGAGCATTTACGAGCAGTACTTC.

The table lists this clone with a count of one. The genes are TRBV6-2 or TRBV6-3 and TRBJ2-3; 13 bases are shared with TRBD2. The germline V gene has CDR1 MNHEY and CDR2 SVGEGT. V trimming: 6 bases; J trimming: 4 bases; junction bases outside the gene matches: 7. The CDR3 covers 16 residues. CDR3 residues: CASSPRTSGSADTQYF. In DNA form, the CDR3 reads TGTGCCAGCAGCCCGCGGACTAGCGGGAGCGCAGATACGCAGTATTTT.

The genes are TRBV5-6 and TRBJ2-1, with 11 positions matching TRBD1. Trimming cost V 2 bases and J 6 bases; bases outside gene matches: 4. Germline values: CDR1 SGHDT, CDR2 YYEEEE. The CDR3 spans 15 residues. The CDR3 sequence is CASSFVGTGGNEQFF. CDR3 bases: TGTGCCAGCAGCTTCGTGGGGACAGGGGGCAATGAGCAGTTCTTC.

The rearrangement uses TRBV5-6 and TRBJ2-3; TRBD2 agrees at 11 bases. After removal of 4 bases from V and 0 bases from J, the junction contained 13 bases not matched to a gene. The CDR3 is 19 amino acids. Germline CDR1 reads SGHDT; CDR2 reads YYEEEE. CDR3 residues: CASSPTSLAGGLSTDTQYF. The CDR3, as DNA: TGTGCCAGCAGCCCGACTAGCCTAGCGGGGGGTTTGAGCACAGATACGCAGTATTTT.

The chain links TRBV19 to TRBJ1-5; D gene uncertain. The CDR3 is made up of 13 amino acids. Trimming took off 6 bases at V and 0 bases at J, with 6 bases between the two ends. Germline CDR1 reads LNHDA; CDR2 reads SQIVND (reference sequence). The CDR3 loop is CASSANSNQPQHF. CDR3 DNA: TGTGCCAGTAGCGCAAATAGCAATCAGCCCCAGCATTTT. Full variable domain (remainder filled in from reference TRBV19 and TRBJ1-5): DGGITQSPKYLFRKEGQNVTLSCEQNLNHDAMYWYRQDPGQGLRLIYYSQIVNDFQKGDIAEGYSVSREKKESFPLTVTSAQKNPTAFYLCASSANSNQPQHFGDGTRLSIL.

The chain uses TRBV5-4 and TRBJ2-7; 12 positions match TRBD2. This CDR3 contains 14 residues. J was trimmed by 3 bases and V by 3 bases; bases with no gene match: 1. Germline values: CDR1 SGHNT, CDR2 YYREEE (reference sequence). CDR3 loop: CASSSGLAGYEQYF. CDR3 DNA: TGTGCCAGCAGCTCGGGACTAGCGGGCTACGAGCAGTACTTC.

V and J are TRBV4-3 and TRBJ1-1; tentatively, D is TRBD1 (6 bases). This CDR3 region has 14 residues. Deletions cut 2 bases from V and 5 bases from J, with 12 bases between. Per the germline V gene, CDR1 is LGHNA and CDR2 is YSLEER. DNA for the CDR3: TGCGCCAGCAGCCAACAGGGGAGTTGGACTGAAGCTTTCTTT. This sequence encodes CASSQQGSWTEAFF.

This clone has a single count. The chain recombines TRBV7-6 with TRBJ2-5; 13 nucleotides align to TRBD2. Germline V gene lookup returns CDR1 SGHVS and CDR2 FNYEAQ. The CDR3 covers 16 residues. After removal of 4 bases from V and 7 bases from J, the junction contained 9 bases not matched to a gene. The CDR3 nucleotides read TGTGCCAGCAGCTCCGGACTAGCGGGGGAACGGGGGACCCAGTACTTC. It codes for CASSSGLAGERGTQYF.

The V gene is TRBV19, the J gene TRBJ1-2; the D is unclear. Germline values: CDR1 LNHDA, CDR2 SQIVND (reference sequence). The CDR3 length is 13 residues. Trimming took off 8 bases at V and 8 bases at J, with 18 bases between the two ends. The CDR3 loop reads CASQSGATMGYTF. Here the CDR3 DNA reads TGTGCCAGTCAATCAGGTGCCACTATGGGCTACACCTTC.

V is TRBV6-5 and J is TRBJ1-1; TRBD1 is a possible D gene (6 bases). Trimming pared 6 bases from V and 1 base from J, leaving 15 bases between. The CDR3 spans 15 residues. Germline CDR1 and CDR2: MNHEY and SVGAGI. CDR3: CASSPRGRGNTEAFF. DNA for the CDR3: TGTGCCAGCAGCCCCCGGGGGCGGGGGAACACTGAAGCTTTCTTT.

This sequence joins TRBV19 and TRBJ1-1, with D maybe TRBD1 (5 bases). V lost 3 bases and J lost 1, with 9 bases in between. CDR1 and CDR2 (germline): LNHDA, SQIVND (reference sequence). This CDR3 is built from 14 residues. CDR3 sequence (DNA): TGTGCCAGTAGTATCGGGGCGGCGAACACTGAAGCTTTCTTT. It specifies CASSIGAANTEAFF.

CDR3 DNA: TGTGCCAGCAGGTGGGAAGGCCATGAGCAGTTCTTC. Protein: CASRWEGHEQFF. The chain employs TRBV7-2 and TRBJ2-1; the D is unclear. The V and J ends lost 6 bases and 8 bases respectively, with 11 bases between them. The V gene's germline CDR1 is SGHTA and CDR2 FQGNSA. The CDR3 has 12 residues. Complete variable domain (other parts from reference TRBV7-2 and TRBJ2-1): GAGVSQSPSNKVTEKGKDVELRCDPISGHTALYWYRQSLGQGLEFLIYFQGNSAPDKSGLPSDRFSAERTGGSVSTLTIQRTQQEDSAVYLCASRWEGHEQFFGPGTRLTVL.

This rearrangement joins TRBV9 to TRBJ1-1; possibly TRBD1 for D (5 bases). The CDR3 extends over 15 amino acids. CDR1 and CDR2 from the germline V gene are SGDLS and YYNGEE. The V end was cut by 4 bases, the J end by 4 bases, with 17 bases between. This CDR3 reads CASSPSGGGGTEAFF. CDR3 nucleotide sequence: TGTGCCAGCAGCCCATCTGGAGGTGGGGGCACTGAAGCTTTCTTT. Full variable domain (remainder filled in from reference TRBV9 and TRBJ1-1): DSGVTQTPKHLITATGQRVTLRCSPRSGDLSVYWYQQSLDQGLQFLIQYYNGEERAKGNILERFSAQQFPDLHSELNLSSLELGDSALYFCASSPSGGGGTEAFFGQGTRLTVV.

The chain recombines TRBV5-6 with TRBJ1-3; no definite D call. The V and J ends lost 1 base and 4 bases respectively, with 6 bases between them. The germline V gene encodes CDR1 SGHDT and CDR2 YYEEEE. This CDR3 has 13 amino acids. The CDR3: CASSLRAGNTIYF. The CDR3 DNA reads as TGTGCCAGCAGCTTGCGCGCGGGAAACACCATATATTTT. Variable domain in full (rest from reference TRBV5-6 and TRBJ1-3): DAGVTQSPTHLIKTRGQQVTLRCSPKSGHDTVSWYQQALGQGPQFIFQYYEEEERQRGNFPDRFSGHQFPNYSSELNVNALLLGDSALYLCASSLRAGNTIYFGEGSWLTVV.

The rearrangement joins TRBV3-1 (or the pseudogene TRBV3-2) to TRBJ2-7, with D tentatively TRBD2 (5 bases). V lost 0 bases to trimming and J lost 5 bases, with 17 bases between them. Germline lookup yields CDR1 LGHDT and CDR2 YNNKEL (reference sequence). The CDR3 is made up of 16 amino acids. The CDR3 region is CASSQDKGGSRDEQYF. The CDR3 DNA sequence: TGTGCCAGCAGCCAAGATAAGGGCGGGTCCCGGGACGAGCAGTACTTC.

J is TRBJ2-7 and V is TRBV18, with 12 bases that match TRBD1. This CDR3 region has 15 residues. In germline, CDR1 is KGHSH, CDR2 LQKENI. J gave up 6 bases and V 2 bases, and 5 bases lay outside the gene matches. CDR3 sequence: CASSPSGTGGLEQYF. DNA for the CDR3: TGTGCCAGCTCACCATCCGGGACAGGGGGCCTCGAGCAGTACTTC.

This chain links TRBV4-3 with TRBJ2-1, with a weak D call TRBD2 (5 bases). The ends were cut back, 3 bases at V and 8 bases at J, with 14 bases in the middle. The CDR3 loop spans 14 amino acids. From germline, CDR1 is LGHNA and CDR2 YSLEER. The CDR3 here is CASSHLGERDEQFF. CDR3 in DNA: TGCGCCAGCAGCCACCTTGGAGAGAGGGATGAGCAGTTCTTC.

V and J are TRBV24-1 and TRBJ2-1, with 8 bases matching TRBD2. Germline loops: CDR1 KGHDR, CDR2 SFDVKD. The CDR3 spans 15 residues. V was pared by 5 bases and J by 3 bases, with 5 bases of the junction left unmatched. CDR3 DNA sequence: TGTGCCACCAGTGGCGGGAGGAAGGGCTACAATGAGCAGTTCTTC. It specifies CATSGGRKGYNEQFF.

V usage is TRBV11-2 and J usage is TRBJ2-3; TRBD2 matches 10 bases. CDR3 length: 16 residues. CDR1 SGHAT and CDR2 FQNNGV come from the germline V gene. Germline trimming cut 1 base from V and 1 base from J; bases unmatched to any gene: 2. CDR3 DNA: TGTGCCAGCAGCTTAGGGCTAGCGGGGGGCACAGATACGCAGTATTTT. Translating gives CASSLGLAGGTDTQYF.

This clone was seen more than once but under ten times. Here the CDR3 DNA reads TGCGCCAGCAGCTTGTTTTTAGACGGCAACTATGGCTACACCTTC. This translates into CASSLFLDGNYGYTF. V usage is TRBV5-1 and J usage is TRBJ1-2; D is unresolved. Trimming cost V 1 base and J 2 bases, with 12 bases left between them. The CDR3 runs to 15 residues. The germline V gene has CDR1 SGHRS and CDR2 YFSETQ. Full variable domain (rest looked up from reference TRBV5-1 and TRBJ1-2): KAGVTQTPRYLIKTRGQQVTLSCSPISGHRSVSWYQQTPGQGLQFLFEYFSETQRNKGNFPGRFSGRQFSNSRSEMNVSTLELGDSALYLCASSLFLDGNYGYTFGSGTRLTVV.

The CDR3: CASGLGNTGELFF. The CDR3 bases are TGTGCTAGTGGTTTGGGAAACACCGGGGAGCTGTTTTTT. The chain combines TRBV12-5 with TRBJ2-2; unclear D gene. CDR3 length: 13 amino acids. V shed 1 base and J shed 2 bases, with 2 bases lying between them. CDR1 and CDR2 (germline): LGHNT, FRNRAP.